Here is one T cell receptor (beta chain) with its context. The antigen is not known. These data are taken from a study of cytomegalovirus exposure and HLA in healthy donors. Overall study results and limits: Overall, roughly 160 TCR beta chains were annotated as cytomegalovirus-associated.

Sequenced by immunoSEQ multiplex PCR; TCRdb stores in-frame clones only, minus some. The data contain about 240,000 clones, approximately 83% of them singletons. CDR3 size: 11 residues. Germline values: CDR1 LNHNV, CDR2 YYDKDF (reference sequence). Trimming removed 4 bases at V and 12 bases at J, with 9 bases between. This clonotype originated in a woman younger than 45 in good health and CMV-seropositive. The chain carries TRBV15 and TRBJ1-4, with D unresolved. Sequencing was carried out using PBMCs. Here the CDR3 reads CATSTSEELFF. The CDR3 DNA is TGTGCCACCAGCACGAGCGAGGAACTGTTTTTT.